This entry concerns a single T cell receptor beta chain. Germline and junction disagree at one end, which may indicate a read error. The donors gave bone marrow, and they were healthy. CDR1 and CDR2 (germline): MNHNS, SASEGT. The CDR3 is 15 residues long. The PCR employed 60 Vbeta primers together with 13 Jbeta primers. As handled by the study authors: The authors later counted tens of millions of unique TCR beta chains, 9.5 million to 13 million of them shared. Produced via immunoSEQ multiplex PCR; TCRdb's table is partial and in-frame only. V and J calls and clone size are given by that table; D and trimming were obtained from the DNA. The profile shows about 59,000 clones, roughly 75% of them singletons. The data originate from a study of cytomegalovirus exposure and HLA in healthy donors. Turning to the study itself: Of some 360 genotyped donors, more than 70% clustered with self-reported Caucasian donors.

This sequence originates from a man under 40 in good health and CMV-seropositive. The sequenced material came from PBMCs. This sequence joins TRBV6-1 and TRBJ1-2, with 7 bases fitting TRBD1. CDR3 amino acids: CASTYRDSKNYGYPF. The CDR3 DNA follows: TGTGCCAGCACCTACCGGGACAGTAAGAACTATGGCTACCCCTTC.